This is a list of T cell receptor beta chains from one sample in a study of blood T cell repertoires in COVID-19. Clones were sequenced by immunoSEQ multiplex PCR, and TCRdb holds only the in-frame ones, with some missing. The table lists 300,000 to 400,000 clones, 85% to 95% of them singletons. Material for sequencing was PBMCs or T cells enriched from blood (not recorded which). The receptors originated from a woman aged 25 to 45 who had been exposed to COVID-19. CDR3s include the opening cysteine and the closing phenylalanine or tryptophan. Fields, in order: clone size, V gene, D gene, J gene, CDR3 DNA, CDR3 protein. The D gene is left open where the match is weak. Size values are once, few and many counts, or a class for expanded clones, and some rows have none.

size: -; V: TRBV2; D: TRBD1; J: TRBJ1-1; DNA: TGTGCCAGCGGCACGGACAGGCTGAACACTGAAGCTTTCTTT; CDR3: CASGTDRLNTEAFF
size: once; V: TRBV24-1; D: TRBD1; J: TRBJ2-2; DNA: TGTGCCACCAGTGATACAGGGGGTACCGGGGAGCTGTTTTTT; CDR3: CATSDTGGTGELFF
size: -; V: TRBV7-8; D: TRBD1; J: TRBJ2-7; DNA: TGTGCCAGCAGCTTTTGGACAGGGAGCCCCTACGAGCAGTACTTC; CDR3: CASSFWTGSPYEQYF
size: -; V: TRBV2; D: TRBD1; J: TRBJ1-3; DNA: TGTGCCAGCAGGACAGGGGGTCTAGCGTACACCATATATTTT; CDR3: CASRTGGLAYTIYF
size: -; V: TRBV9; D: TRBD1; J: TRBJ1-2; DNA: TGTGCCAGCAGCCCAATAATTCGGACAGGGCGGGACGATGGCTACACCTTC; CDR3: CASSPIIRTGRDDGYTF
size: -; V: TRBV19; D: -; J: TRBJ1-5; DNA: TGTGCCAAATGGGACGGAGGGCAAAGCAATCAGCCCCAGCATTTT; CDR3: CAKWDGGQSNQPQHF
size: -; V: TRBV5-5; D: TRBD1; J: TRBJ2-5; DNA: TGTGCCAGCAGCTTACAGGGGGTTGTGGAGACCCAGTACTTC; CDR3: CASSLQGVVETQYF
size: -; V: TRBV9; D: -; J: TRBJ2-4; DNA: TGTGCCAGCAGCCCGGGACTTCCCATTCAGTACTTC; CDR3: CASSPGLPIQYF
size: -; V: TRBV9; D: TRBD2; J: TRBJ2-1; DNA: TGTGCCAGCAGCCCCGGGACTAGCGGCGACTACAATGAGCAGTTCTTC; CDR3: CASSPGTSGDYNEQFF
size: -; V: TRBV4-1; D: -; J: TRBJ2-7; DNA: TGCGCCAGCAGCCAAGATAGGGGACAAGGCTCGGGTCTCTCCTACGAGCAGTACTTC; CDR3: CASSQDRGQGSGLSYEQYF
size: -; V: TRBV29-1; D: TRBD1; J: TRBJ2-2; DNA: TGCAGCGTGAGGGGGCAGGGGACGAACACCGGGGAGCTGTTTTTT; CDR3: CSVRGQGTNTGELFF
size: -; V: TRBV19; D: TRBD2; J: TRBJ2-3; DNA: TGTGCCAGTTTAAGGAGCGGGGGGCTGAGCACAGATACGCAGTATTTT; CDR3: CASLRSGGLSTDTQYF
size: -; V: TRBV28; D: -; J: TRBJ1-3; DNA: TGTGCCAGCAGTTCTCCAGGACTCGTCTCTGGAAACACCATATATTTT; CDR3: CASSSPGLVSGNTIYF
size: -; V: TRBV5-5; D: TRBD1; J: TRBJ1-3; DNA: TGTGCCAGCAGCATGGGACAGGGCAACTTGCCCTCTGGAAACACCATATATTTT; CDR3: CASSMGQGNLPSGNTIYF
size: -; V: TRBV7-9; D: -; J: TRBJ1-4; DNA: TGTGCCAGCAGCTTACCAGGGGCCCAGGGCGAAAAACTGTTTTTT; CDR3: CASSLPGAQGEKLFF
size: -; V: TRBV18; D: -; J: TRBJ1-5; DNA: TGTGCCAGCTCACCTACGAAATGGACTGCTCATAGCAATCAGCCCCAGCATTTT; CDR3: CASSPTKWTAHSNQPQHF
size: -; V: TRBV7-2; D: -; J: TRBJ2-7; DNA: TGTGCCAGCAGCTTGGGAGGGGGGGGCTCCTACGAGCAGTACTTC; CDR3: CASSLGGGGSYEQYF
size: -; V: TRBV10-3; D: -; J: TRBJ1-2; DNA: TGTGCCATCAGTGAAAAGTCAGGGCTGAGCGGCTACACCTTC; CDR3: CAISEKSGLSGYTF
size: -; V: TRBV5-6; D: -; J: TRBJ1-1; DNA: TGTGCCAGCAGGCAGGTCCAGGGCACTGAAGCTTTCTTT; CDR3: CASRQVQGTEAFF
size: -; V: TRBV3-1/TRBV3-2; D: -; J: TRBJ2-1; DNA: TGTGCCAGCAGCCAAGATCCTGCTCCCCGGGGGCAGTTCTTC; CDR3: CASSQDPAPRGQFF
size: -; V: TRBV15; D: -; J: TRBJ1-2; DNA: TGTGCCACCAGCAGTGAGGGTTTCGGTGGCTACACCTTC; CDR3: CATSSEGFGGYTF
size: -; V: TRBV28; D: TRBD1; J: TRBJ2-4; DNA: TGTGCCAGCAGTTTCGCCCTTTTTCGGGCAGGGGGCGCGGACATTCAGTACTTC; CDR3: CASSFALFRAGGADIQYF
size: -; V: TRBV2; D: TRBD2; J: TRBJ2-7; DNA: TGTGCCAGCGGGGGACTAGCGGGGGCCTACGAGCAGTACTTC; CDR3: CASGGLAGAYEQYF
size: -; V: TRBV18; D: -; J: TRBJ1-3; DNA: TGTGCCAGCTCACGGGGAGCTGAGGGAAACACCATATATTTT; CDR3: CASSRGAEGNTIYF
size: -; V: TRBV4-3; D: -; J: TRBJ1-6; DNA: TGCGCCAGCAAAGAAGCCCACGATTCACCCCTCCACTTT; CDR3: CASKEAHDSPLHF
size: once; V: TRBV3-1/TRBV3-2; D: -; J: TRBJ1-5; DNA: TGTGCCAGCAGCCAAGATTTAAATCAGCCCCAGCATTTT; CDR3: CASSQDLNQPQHF
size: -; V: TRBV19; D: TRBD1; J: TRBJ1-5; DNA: TGTGCCACCGCGGGGACAGGGGGCGTTCAGAGCAATCAGCCCCAGCATTTT; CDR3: CATAGTGGVQSNQPQHF
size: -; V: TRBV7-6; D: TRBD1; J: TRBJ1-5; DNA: TGTGCCAGCAGCCCAGAAAGGGGGCGGGCACAGCCCCAGCATTTT; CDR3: CASSPERGRAQPQHF
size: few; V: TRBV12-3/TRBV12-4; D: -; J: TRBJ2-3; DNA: TGTGCCAGCTACAGGTCTAGCACAGATACGCAGTATTTT; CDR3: CASYRSSTDTQYF
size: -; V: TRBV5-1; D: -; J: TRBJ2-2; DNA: TGCGCCAGCAGCCCTGACGGGGACACGAACACCGGGGAGCTGTTTTTT; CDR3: CASSPDGDTNTGELFF
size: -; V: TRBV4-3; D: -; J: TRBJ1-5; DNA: TGCGCCAGCAGCCCGGGGAGTGGGGACAATCAGCCCCAGCATTTT; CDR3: CASSPGSGDNQPQHF
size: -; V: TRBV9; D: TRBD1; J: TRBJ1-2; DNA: TGTGCCAGCAGCGTAAGTTACGGACAGGGGGCAGACTATGGCTACACCTTC; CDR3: CASSVSYGQGADYGYTF
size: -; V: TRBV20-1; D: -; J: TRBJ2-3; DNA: TGCAGTGCTTATGACACCTATACGCAGTATTTT; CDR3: CSAYDTYTQYF
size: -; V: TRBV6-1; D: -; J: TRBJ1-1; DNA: TGTGCCAGCAGTGAAGCGGGGGACACGGGGGCTTTCTTT; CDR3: CASSEAGDTGAFF
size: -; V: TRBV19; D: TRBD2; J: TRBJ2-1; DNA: TGTGCCAGTAGTACGCCAACTAGCGGGGGGAACGCCGTTTCCTACAATGAGCAGTTCTTC; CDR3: CASSTPTSGGNAVSYNEQFF